The 19 T cell receptor beta chains given below trace back to one sample, sequenced in a study of early T cells in non-severe SARS-CoV-2 infection. Each CDR3 protein gets one entry after TCRdb re-called the 5' RACE reads with MiXCR. The table includes around 70,000 distinct CDR3 sequences, 9.5% to 15% detected once. Sequencing was performed on whole blood. The receptor set was obtained from an adult who was a healthcare worker with PCR-confirmed SARS-CoV-2 infection or an uninfected control (not recorded which).

This clonotype was observed a handful of times. The rearrangement links TRBV28 to TRBJ1-2; D is undetermined. Germline CDR1 and CDR2: MDHEN and SYDVKM. The CDR3 length is 15 residues. Trimming took 3 bases from V and 4 from J, leaving 15 bases between them. The CDR3 nucleotides are TGTGCCAGCAGTTTTGTGAGGGCTCTCGGCTATGGCTACACCTTC. Amino acid sequence: CASSFVRALGYGYTF.

In this sample, this clonotype turned up many times. The chain links TRBV2 to TRBJ1-1; a possible D gene is TRBD1 (6 bases). The germline gives CDR1 SNHLY, CDR2 FYNNEI. The CDR3 is 15 amino acids. V was trimmed by 6 bases and J by 2 bases, leaving 16 bases between them. The CDR3 DNA reads as TGTGCCAGCAGCAACAGGGTTGCGGGAAACACTGAAGCTTTCTTT. Amino acid sequence: CASSNRVAGNTEAFF.

A few counts support this clonotype. The rearrangement links TRBV29-1 to TRBJ2-7; 8 nucleotides match TRBD1. The junction had 6 bases not matched to a gene; V was cut back by 8 bases and J by 3 bases. The germline V gene has CDR1 SQVTM and CDR2 ANQGSEA. This CDR3 comprises 12 residues. The CDR3 DNA sequence: TGCAGCTCGACAGGGGCTGACTACGAGCAGTACTTC. Encoded protein: CSSTGADYEQYF.

The chain links TRBV4-1 to TRBJ2-1, with 7 nucleotides matching TRBD2. The CDR3 is 15 residues long. Losses at the gene ends were 3 bases for V and 4 bases for J; bases not matched to a gene: 6. The V gene's germline CDR1 is MGHRA and CDR2 YSYEKL. Here the CDR3 reads CASSQEVGGYNEQFF. CDR3 DNA sequence: TGCGCCAGCAGCCAGGAGGTCGGGGGGTACAATGAGCAGTTCTTC.

This clonotype has a count of ten or more. V and J are TRBV6-5 and TRBJ2-7, with D tentatively TRBD1 or TRBD2 (5 bases each). CDR1 is MNHEY and CDR2 is SVGAGI in the germline V gene. The length of the CDR3 is 13 residues. Between the trimmed V and J ends, which lost 0 bases and 7 bases, there was a span of 10 bases. The CDR3 region has the DNA TGTGCCAGCAGTTACTCGCCAGGGAGAGAGCAGTACTTC. It yields the protein CASSYSPGREQYF.

On this clonotype: Being one base from a much bigger clone, this may be a read error. The chain is built from TRBV11-2 and TRBJ2-5, with D tentatively TRBD2 (6 bases). Deletions cut 3 bases from V and 3 bases from J, with 11 bases between. CDR3 length equals 14 residues. Germline V gives CDR1 SGHAT, CDR2 FQNNGV. The CDR3 sequence is CASSFRGRKETQYF. The CDR3 DNA reads as TGTGCCAGCAGCTTTAGAGGGAGGAAAGAGACCCAGTACTTC.

The rearrangement joins TRBV29-1 to TRBJ2-7; D might be TRBD1 or TRBD2, each matching 5 bases. Trimming removed 4 bases from V and 0 bases from J, with 10 bases in between. CDR3 length: 13 residues. Per germline, CDR1 SQVTM and CDR2 ANQGSEA. The CDR3: CSVGDPSSYEQYF. The CDR3 coding sequence is TGCAGCGTTGGGGACCCAAGCTCCTACGAGCAGTACTTC.

This clonotype was detected a few times. This chain links TRBV11-2 with TRBJ2-2; D is perhaps TRBD1 (6 bases). The CDR3 loop spans 12 amino acids. Germline lookup yields CDR1 SGHAT and CDR2 FQNNGV. V was pared by 3 bases and J by 8 bases, with 7 bases between. The CDR3 DNA follows: TGTGCCAGCAGCTTGGGGGCAGGGGAGCTGTTTTTT. It encodes CASSLGAGELFF.

This clonotype was seen repeatedly, ten times or more. CDR3 residues: CSLSPLSDTQYF. The CDR3 DNA sequence: TGCAGCCTTAGCCCCTTATCAGATACGCAGTATTTT. The rearrangement joins TRBV29-1 to TRBJ2-3; no clear D gene. The V gene lost 8 bases and the J gene lost 4 bases, with 13 bases spanning the gap. Germline V gives CDR1 SQVTM, CDR2 ANQGSEA. CDR3 size: 12 residues.

This clonotype was seen a few times. The rearrangement joins TRBV29-1 to TRBJ2-2, with unresolved D. The germline V gene encodes CDR1 SQVTM and CDR2 ANQGSEA. This CDR3 comprises 12 residues. With 4 bases removed from V and 3 bases from J, the gap between germline ends came to 6 bases. The CDR3: CSVGLYTGELFF. The CDR3 coding sequence is TGCAGCGTTGGGCTCTACACCGGGGAGCTGTTTTTT.

The chain has TRBV6-5 and TRBJ2-7, with TRBD1 identical over 7 bases. V trimming: 2 bases; J trimming: 0 bases; junction bases outside the gene matches: 10. Looked up from germline, CDR1 is MNHEY and CDR2 is SVGAGI. CDR3 length: 17 amino acids. CDR3 sequence: CASSYRFTGVASYEQYF. The CDR3 DNA is TGTGCCAGCAGTTACCGATTTACAGGGGTTGCCTCCTACGAGCAGTACTTC.

This clonotype was observed many times. The chain couples TRBV12-3 or TRBV12-4 to TRBJ1-5; D may be TRBD1 (6 bases). V was pared by 2 bases and J by 1 base, with 15 bases between. The length of the CDR3 is 17 residues. CDR3 amino acids: CASSLKGGGRSNQPQHF. For the CDR3, the DNA is TGTGCCAGCAGTTTAAAAGGCGGGGGCCGCAGCAATCAGCCCCAGCATTTT.

V gene TRBV3-1 combines with J gene TRBJ1-3; TRBD1 aligns across 11 bases. The germline V gene has CDR1 LGHDT and CDR2 YNNKEL (reference sequence). V was clipped by 5 bases and J by 3 bases; unmatched bases: 3. The CDR3 has 15 amino acids. The CDR3 DNA reads TGTGCCAGCAGCTGGGACAGGGGGTATGGAAACACCATATATTTT. The encoded protein is CASSWDRGYGNTIYF.

The gene calls are TRBV29-1 and TRBJ2-3; D assignment may be TRBD1 or TRBD2 (5 bases each). This CDR3 contains 15 residues. Trimming stripped 6 bases from V and 2 bases from J, with 18 bases between. Per germline, CDR1 SQVTM and CDR2 ANQGSEA. CDR3 nucleotides: TGCAGCGTAGGGCCGCGTGGGGACCTCACAGATACGCAGTATTTT. Its protein product is CSVGPRGDLTDTQYF.

This clonotype was observed many times. The chain joins TRBV28 to TRBJ2-7; TRBD1 might be the D (7 bases). Germline V gene data show CDR1 as MDHEN and CDR2 as SYDVKM. Trimming took 2 bases from V and 6 from J, leaving 11 bases between them. The CDR3 is 13 amino acids. The chain's CDR3 is CASSLGRTGEQYF. CDR3 DNA sequence: TGTGCCAGCAGTTTAGGGAGGACAGGCGAGCAGTACTTC.

This clonotype came up a few times. This chain links TRBV15 with TRBJ2-1; the D call may be TRBD1 or TRBD2 (5 bases each). CDR1 and CDR2 from the germline V gene are LNHNV and YYDKDF (reference sequence). The CDR3 is made up of 15 amino acids. V dropped 8 bases and J dropped 6 bases, with 20 bases sitting between them. The CDR3 protein is CATRRGPPTRNEQFF. The CDR3 DNA reads as TGTGCCACCCGACGGGGCCCGCCCACCCGCAATGAGCAGTTCTTC. Drawing the rest from reference TRBV15 and TRBJ2-1, the complete variable domain is DAMVIQNPRYQVTQFGKPVTLSCSQTLNHNVMYWYQQKSSQAPKLLFHYYDKDFNNEADTPDNFQSRRPNTSFCFLDIRSPGLGDTAMYLCATRRGPPTRNEQFFGPGTRLTVL.

The chain joins TRBV9 to TRBJ2-1, with TRBD2 as a possible D gene (6 bases). This CDR3 is built from 13 residues. V lost 6 bases and J lost 7, with 14 bases in between. In germline, CDR1 is SGDLS, CDR2 YYNGEE. The CDR3 nucleotides read TGTGCCAGCACCCGGTCGGAGGGGAATGAGCAGTTCTTC. It is translated as CASTRSEGNEQFF.

The table lists this clonotype with a few counts. A junction boundary mismatches the germline segment, possibly from a read error. V and J are TRBV29-1 and TRBJ2-3; no definite D call. Per germline, CDR1 SQVTM and CDR2 ANQGSEA. The CDR3 length is 12 residues. Written as DNA, the CDR3 is TGCAGCGGTGAACCTCACGGGGATACGCAGTATTTT. Encoded protein: CSGEPHGDTQYF.

This clonotype was detected only a few times. The rearrangement joins TRBV21-1 to TRBJ2-1; the listed D gene, TRBD1, was not tested against the DNA. TRBV21-1 is a pseudogene locus. The CDR3 contains 17 residues. The CDR3 loop reads CASSTRDRLWDYNEQFF. The CDR3 DNA reads as TGTGCCAGCAGCACCAGGGACAGGCTCTGGGACTACAATGAGCAGTTCTTC.